This TCR beta chain was observed in a study of shared clonotypes between healthy human individuals. In germline, CDR1 is SNHLY, CDR2 FYNNEI. V shed 7 bases and J shed 6 bases, with 15 bases lying between them. The CDR3 length is 14 residues. This clone has just a few counts. The donors, healthy adults who were HIV-negative, had experienced no recent acute infections or vaccinations. Every subset had its genomic DNA shared out evenly among several immunoSEQ plates. Ten immunoSEQ deep assay plates served to sequence unsorted PBMC DNA. The table came from immunoSEQ multiplex PCR; TCRdb's copy has only in-frame clones and leaves some out. The sample holds 530,000 or so clones, over 75% seen once.

The specimen was PBMCs. The clonotype originates from a woman aged 40 to 50 in good health. Some clones in this sample may be carry-over from other donors' samples. The J gene is TRBJ2-2, the V gene TRBV2, with a tentative D call TRBD1 (5 bases). CDR3 DNA sequence: TGTGCCAGCATCAATTACCTGGGGCCCGGGGAGCTGTTTTTT. The encoded protein is CASINYLGPGELFF.